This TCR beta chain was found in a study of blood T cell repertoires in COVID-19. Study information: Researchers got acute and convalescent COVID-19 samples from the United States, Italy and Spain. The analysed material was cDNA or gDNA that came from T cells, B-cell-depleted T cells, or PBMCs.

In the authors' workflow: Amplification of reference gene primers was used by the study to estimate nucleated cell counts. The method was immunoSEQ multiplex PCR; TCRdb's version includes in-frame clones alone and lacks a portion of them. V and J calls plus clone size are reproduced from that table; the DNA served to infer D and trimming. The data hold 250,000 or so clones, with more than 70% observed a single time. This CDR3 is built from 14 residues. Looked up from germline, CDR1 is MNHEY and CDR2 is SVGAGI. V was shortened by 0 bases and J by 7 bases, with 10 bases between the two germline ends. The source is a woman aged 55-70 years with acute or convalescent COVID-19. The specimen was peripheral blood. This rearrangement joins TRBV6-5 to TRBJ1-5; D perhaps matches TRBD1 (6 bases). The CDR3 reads CASSYSGGSQPQHF. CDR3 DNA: TGTGCCAGCAGTTACTCAGGGGGATCGCAGCCCCAGCATTTT.